This TCR beta chain is drawn from a study of shared clonotypes between healthy human individuals. The V and J ends lost 8 bases and 3 bases respectively, with 14 bases between them. CDR3 size: 13 residues. Germline V gives CDR1 KGHSH, CDR2 LQKENI. Deep was the level at which the assay was run. The protocol was immunoSEQ multiplex PCR, while the TCRdb copy is restricted to in-frame clones and leaves out a portion. The table lists around 1.4 million clones, 98% to 99% of them singletons. Regarding this clone: As yet, its antigen is unknown.

Donors were Caucasian adults residing in Nashville, Tennessee, USA. Study results and limitations: A handful of donors had 5% to 6% of their naive CD4 clonotypes in common.

The receptor comes from a man aged 25 to 45 in good health. The chain combines TRBV18 with TRBJ2-7; the D is unclear. Sequenced input: naive CD4+ T cells sorted from blood. Subset defined: CD45RA+ positively selected. The CDR3 loop is CASLPRVVYEQYF. The CDR3 DNA is TGTGCCAGCCTACCCCGGGTGGTCTACGAGCAGTACTTC. Together with reference TRBV18 and TRBJ2-7, the CDR3 gives the full variable domain: NAGVMQNPRHLVRRRGQEARLRCSPMKGHSHVYWYRQLPEEGLKFMVYLQKENIIDESGMPKERFSAEFPKEGPSILRIQQVVRGDSAAYFCASLPRVVYEQYFGPGTRLTVT.